These 23 T cell receptor beta chains were sequenced from one sample in a study of Ad26.COV2.S vaccination and SARS-CoV-2 variants. The table came from immunoSEQ multiplex PCR; TCRdb's copy has only in-frame clones and leaves some out. In the table there are about half a million clones, 89% of which are singletons. Noted treatment: roughly 19 received Ad26.COV2.S at low or high dose, single or two shots; 5 received placebo; per-sample allocation not given. Sampling took place 63 days after the first vaccine or placebo injection. Sequencing was performed on peripheral blood, taken in a trial of Ad26.COV2.S vaccine versus placebo. All receptors come from a person aged 18-65 years who received the Ad26.COV2.S COVID-19 vaccine or a placebo.

This clone was seen more than once but under ten times. The chain has TRBV5-1 and TRBJ2-1; D is unresolved. Germline lookup yields CDR1 SGHRS and CDR2 YFSETQ. The length of the CDR3 is 15 residues. Trimming removed 3 bases from V and 0 bases from J, with 10 bases in between. The CDR3 loop reads CASSWSPSSYNEQFF. The CDR3 DNA sequence: TGCGCCAGCAGCTGGTCCCCGAGCTCCTACAATGAGCAGTTCTTC.

The chain carries TRBV5-4 and TRBJ2-3; TRBD2 is a possible D gene (6 bases). Germline lookup yields CDR1 SGHNT and CDR2 YYREEE (reference sequence). V dropped 3 bases and J dropped 6 bases, with 14 bases sitting between them. The length of the CDR3 is 14 residues. The CDR3 loop reads CASSWRAGRDTQYF. CDR3 DNA sequence: TGTGCCAGCAGCTGGAGGGCCGGACGGGATACGCAGTATTTT.

The V call is TRBV9, the J call TRBJ1-3, with D possibly TRBD1 on 5 matching bases. Germline-derived CDR1 and CDR2 are SGDLS and YYNGEE. The CDR3 is 12 amino acids. Trimming pared 4 bases from V and 8 bases from J, leaving 10 bases between. The DNA of the CDR3 is TGTGCCAGCAGCAGAGGGGAGGACACCATATATTTT. The encoded protein is CASSRGEDTIYF.

The gene calls are TRBV9 and TRBJ2-3; TRBD2 matches at 9 bases. The V and J ends lost 6 bases and 8 bases, in that order; junction bases with no gene match: 7. Germline assignment: CDR1 SGDLS and CDR2 YYNGEE. This CDR3 region has 13 residues. CDR3 sequence reads: CASNPSGEATQYF. CDR3 DNA: TGTGCCAGCAACCCTAGCGGGGAGGCTACGCAGTATTTT.

The rearrangement links TRBV29-1 to TRBJ2-1, with 12 bases identical to TRBD2. The CDR3 spans 14 residues. V shed 3 bases, J shed 7 bases, and the junction held 4 bases outside the gene matches. Germline V gene sequence: CDR1 SQVTM, CDR2 ANQGSEA. This CDR3 is CSVDASGGVNEQFF. CDR3 coding DNA: TGCAGCGTTGATGCTAGCGGGGGGGTAAATGAGCAGTTCTTC.

The rearrangement links TRBV10-1 to TRBJ2-1; D gene uncertain. CDR3 length: 12 amino acids. CDR1 is WNHNN and CDR2 is SYGVQD in the germline V gene (reference sequence). V was trimmed by 8 bases and J by 4 bases, leaving 9 bases between them. The CDR3 reads CASGNRYNEQFF. The CDR3 region has the DNA TGCGCCAGCGGTAACAGATACAATGAGCAGTTCTTC.

Written as DNA, the CDR3 is TGTGCCAGCAGTTACTCATGGGGGGCGAGGGAAAACATTCAGTACTTC. Its protein is CASSYSWGARENIQYF. The rearrangement joins TRBV6-5 to TRBJ2-4; D tentatively reads TRBD1 or TRBD2 (6 bases each). V was pared by 0 bases and J by 5 bases, with 14 bases between. CDR1 is MNHEY and CDR2 is SVGAGI in the germline V gene. The CDR3 has 16 amino acids.

This clone was counted a single time. The chain uses TRBV2 and TRBJ2-2, with D perhaps assigned TRBD1 or TRBD2 (5 bases each). V was shortened by 9 bases and J by 4 bases, with 15 bases between the two germline ends. CDR1 and CDR2 from the germline V gene are SNHLY and FYNNEI. The CDR3 runs to 14 residues. The CDR3 is CARGEMGSTGELFF. The CDR3 DNA follows: TGTGCCAGAGGGGAGATGGGGAGCACCGGGGAGCTGTTTTTT.

V and J are TRBV25-1 and TRBJ2-5; D may be TRBD2 (5 bases). V was trimmed by 2 bases and J by 4 bases, leaving 11 bases between them. This CDR3 is built from 14 residues. CDR1 and CDR2 (germline): MGHDK, SYGVNS. Here the CDR3 DNA reads TGTGCCAGCAGTGAACGAGCGGCAGGAGAGACCCAGTACTTC. Translation: CASSERAAGETQYF.

V usage is TRBV5-3 and J usage is TRBJ2-7; TRBD1 might be the D (5 bases). TRBV5-3 is marked as an open reading frame, function uncertain. Trimming left V 10 bases short and J 1 base short, with 9 bases between. This CDR3 contains 11 residues. The CDR3: CAATVSYEQYF. CDR3 bases: TGTGCCGCGACAGTTTCCTACGAGCAGTACTTC.

V and J are TRBV6-5 and TRBJ1-5; tentatively, D is TRBD1 (5 bases). The V end lost 9 bases, the J end lost 4 bases, and 10 bases lay between the germline ends. The CDR3 loop spans 12 amino acids. The germline V gene encodes CDR1 MNHEY and CDR2 SVGAGI. The CDR3 reads CASRGSNQPQHF. In DNA, the CDR3 is TGTGCCAGTCGGGGCAGTAATCAGCCCCAGCATTTT.

Worth noting for this clone: The same CDR3 arises from other DNA sequences in this sample as well. The V and J genes are TRBV18 and TRBJ1-4, with 7 positions matching TRBD1. Germline V gives CDR1 KGHSH, CDR2 LQKENI. This CDR3 comprises 14 residues. V shed 6 bases and J 0 bases; nucleotides not matched to a gene: 1. The CDR3 nucleotides read TGTGCCAGCTCGCAGGGGGCAACTAATGAAAAACTGTTTTTT. It yields the protein CASSQGATNEKLFF.

For this clone: Distinct nucleotide sequences in the sample also encode this CDR3. The V call is TRBV9, the J call TRBJ2-1; TRBD2 matches at 11 bases. The trim removed 3 bases at V and 6 bases at J, leaving 2 bases unmatched. This CDR3 spans 14 amino acids. The V gene's germline CDR1 is SGDLS and CDR2 YYNGEE. The CDR3 reads CASSGTSGSNEQFF. The CDR3, as DNA: TGTGCCAGCAGCGGGACTAGCGGGTCCAATGAGCAGTTCTTC.

The chain joins TRBV5-5 to TRBJ1-2, with D maybe TRBD1 (5 bases). CDR1 and CDR2 (germline): SGHKS, YYEKEE (reference sequence). Deletions cut 3 bases from V and 6 bases from J, with 27 bases between. The CDR3 consists of 18 residues. CDR3 residues: CASSYFGGGPVWGDGYTF. In DNA form, the CDR3 reads TGTGCCAGCAGCTATTTTGGTGGGGGTCCCGTTTGGGGCGATGGCTACACCTTC.

This chain connects TRBV29-1 to TRBJ1-1; D is unresolved. The CDR3 runs to 10 residues. With 6 bases removed from V and 11 bases from J, the gap between germline ends came to 13 bases. Per germline, CDR1 SQVTM and CDR2 ANQGSEA. The CDR3 DNA follows: TGCAGCGTCCGGGATGTGTGGGCTTTCTTT. Protein sequence: CSVRDVWAFF.

The rearrangement links TRBV24-1 to TRBJ1-1, with 9 bases lining up with TRBD1. Germline CDR1 KGHDR, CDR2 SFDVKD. The CDR3 length is 13 residues. V lost 5 bases to trimming and J lost 7 bases; unmatched junction nucleotides: 4. The CDR3 DNA is TGTGCCACCAGTGGGGACAGGGCCGTTGAAGCTTTCTTT. Translated: CATSGDRAVEAFF.

The CDR3 DNA reads as TGTGCCACCCGGGGCAGACATTCGAACACCGGGGAGCTGTTTTTT. Amino acids: CATRGRHSNTGELFF. The chain recombines TRBV24-1 with TRBJ2-2; D might be TRBD1 or TRBD2, each matching 5 bases. CDR3 length equals 15 residues. The V end was cut by 9 bases, the J end by 0 bases, with 13 bases between. Germline V gives CDR1 KGHDR, CDR2 SFDVKD.

The V and J genes are TRBV19 and TRBJ1-3; TRBD1 matches 7 bases. V trimming: 7 bases; J trimming: 0 bases; junction bases outside the gene matches: 9. Looked up from germline, CDR1 is LNHDA and CDR2 is SQIVND (reference sequence). The CDR3 runs 16 residues. The CDR3 DNA follows: TGTGCCAGTATCTCGGACAGGATCGCCTCTGGAAACACCATATATTTT. It yields the protein CASISDRIASGNTIYF.

In its sample, this clone was seen once. Other DNA sequences from this sample encode an identical CDR3 as well. V gene TRBV5-1 combines with J gene TRBJ2-7; D is undetermined. The germline V and J ends were trimmed by 0 bases and 2 bases, with 3 bases remaining between them. Germline V gene lookup returns CDR1 SGHRS and CDR2 YFSETQ. The length of the CDR3 is 12 residues. CDR3 coding DNA: TGCGCCAGCAGCTTGGGAGCCTACGAGCAGTACTTC. This translates into CASSLGAYEQYF.

The rearrangement uses TRBV5-1 and TRBJ2-7; 11 bases align to TRBD2. The CDR3 consists of 14 residues. The germline V gene encodes CDR1 SGHRS and CDR2 YFSETQ. Trimming removed 0 bases from V and 5 bases from J; junction bases left unmatched: 1. The CDR3 sequence: CASSLELAGDEQYF. The CDR3 DNA reads as TGCGCCAGCAGCTTGGAACTAGCGGGAGACGAGCAGTACTTC. Based on the CDR3 plus reference TRBV5-1 and TRBJ2-7, the full variable domain is KAGVTQTPRYLIKTRGQQVTLSCSPISGHRSVSWYQQTPGQGLQFLFEYFSETQRNKGNFPGRFSGRQFSNSRSEMNVSTLELGDSALYLCASSLELAGDEQYFGPGTRLTVT.

This rearrangement joins TRBV5-1 to TRBJ2-2; 11 bases line up with TRBD2. Germline V gene lookup returns CDR1 SGHRS and CDR2 YFSETQ. Unmatched junction bases numbered 11, after V lost 4 bases and J lost 3 bases. The CDR3 is made up of 18 amino acids. CDR3 in amino acids: CASSMDYPSGGYTGELFF. CDR3 DNA: TGCGCCAGCAGCATGGATTATCCTAGCGGGGGGTACACCGGGGAGCTGTTTTTT.

The J gene is TRBJ2-1, the V gene TRBV7-8; D might be TRBD1 (5 bases). Per the germline V gene, CDR1 is SGHVS and CDR2 is FQNEAQ. The CDR3 has 14 residues. Trimming stripped 8 bases from V and 0 bases from J, with 11 bases between. For the CDR3, the DNA is TGTGCCAGCGGACAAATCAGCTCCTACAATGAGCAGTTCTTC. This gives the protein CASGQISSYNEQFF.

V and J are TRBV6-6 and TRBJ1-2; no definite D call. The V end lost 6 bases, the J end lost 8 bases, and 22 bases lay between the germline ends. The CDR3 is 15 amino acids. The germline gives CDR1 MNHNY, CDR2 SVGAGI (reference sequence). The CDR3 DNA is TGTGCCAGCAGCCCGGTTGGTTACAGCTTAAGGGGCTACACCTTC. This translates into CASSPVGYSLRGYTF.